The following is a TCR beta chain sequence with its context. Antigen specificity is unknown. The DNA ends 3 residues before the CDR3 does, and the rest of the CDR3 is filled in from the germline J gene. The sample comes from a study of T cells in women clearing cervical HPV infection. The assay was immunoSEQ multiplex PCR, and TCRdb's table has in-frame clones only and misses some. In all, the sample yields tens of thousands of clones. Study outcomes and limitations: Controls had more TRBV6-7 (about 0.15%) than cases (approximately 0.11%). CIN3+ cases had significantly higher TCR richness than controls; evenness did not differ.

With 1 base clipped from V and 4 bases from J, the junction kept 12 bases outside the gene matches. CDR1 and CDR2 from the germline V gene are SQVTM and ANQGSEA. The CDR3 totals 17 residues. This receptor was taken from a woman between 18 and 75 years old with a cervical HPV16 infection that either progressed to CIN3+ or cleared (not recorded which). Material: blood buffy coat. This rearrangement joins TRBV29-1 to TRBJ1-1; 10 bases line up with TRBD1. CDR3 DNA, as far as it was read: TGCAGCGTTGAAGTCTATGGTGGGACAGGGGCTCTCACTGAA. Protein sequence: CSVEVYGGTGALTE. The entire CDR3 is CSVEVYGGTGALTEAFF.